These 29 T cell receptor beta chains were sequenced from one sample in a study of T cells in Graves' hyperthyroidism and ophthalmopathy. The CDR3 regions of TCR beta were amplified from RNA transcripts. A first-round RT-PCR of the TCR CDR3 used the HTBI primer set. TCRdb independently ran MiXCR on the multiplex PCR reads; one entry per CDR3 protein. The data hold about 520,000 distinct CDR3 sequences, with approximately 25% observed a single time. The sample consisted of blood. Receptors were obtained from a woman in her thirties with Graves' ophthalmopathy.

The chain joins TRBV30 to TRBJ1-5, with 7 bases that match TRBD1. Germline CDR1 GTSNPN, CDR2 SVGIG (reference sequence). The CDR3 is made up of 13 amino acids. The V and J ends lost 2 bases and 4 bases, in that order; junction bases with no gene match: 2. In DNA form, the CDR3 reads TGTGCCTGGAGTTCAGGGGGGAATCAGCCCCAGCATTTT. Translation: CAWSSGGNQPQHF.

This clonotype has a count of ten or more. The chain's CDR3 is CASSYWGSNQPQHF. CDR3 in DNA: TGTGCCAGCAGTTACTGGGGTAGCAATCAGCCCCAGCATTTT. The genes are TRBV6-5 and TRBJ1-5; D unclear. V was pared by 1 base and J by 0 bases, with 4 bases between. This CDR3 has 14 residues. Per germline, CDR1 MNHEY and CDR2 SVGAGI.

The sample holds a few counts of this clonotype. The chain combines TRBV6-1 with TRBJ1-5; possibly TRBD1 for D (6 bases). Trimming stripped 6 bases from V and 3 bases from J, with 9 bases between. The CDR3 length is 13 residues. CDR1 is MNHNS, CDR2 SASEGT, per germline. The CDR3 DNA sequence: TGTGCCAGCAGCCAGGGGTACAATCAGCCCCAGCATTTT. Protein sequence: CASSQGYNQPQHF.

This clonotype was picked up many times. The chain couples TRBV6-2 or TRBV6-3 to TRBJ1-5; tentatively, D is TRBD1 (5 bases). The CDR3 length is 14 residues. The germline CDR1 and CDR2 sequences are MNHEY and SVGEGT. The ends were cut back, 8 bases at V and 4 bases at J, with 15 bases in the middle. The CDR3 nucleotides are TGTGCCAGCTGCGCCGGGGGTGGAAATCAGCCCCAGCATTTT. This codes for CASCAGGGNQPQHF.

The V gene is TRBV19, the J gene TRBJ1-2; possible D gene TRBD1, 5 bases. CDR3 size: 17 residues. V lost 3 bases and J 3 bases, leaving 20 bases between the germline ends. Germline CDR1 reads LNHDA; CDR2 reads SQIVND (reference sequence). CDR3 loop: CASSITPGGRDYYGYTF. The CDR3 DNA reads TGTGCCAGTAGTATCACTCCGGGGGGTCGAGACTACTATGGCTACACCTTC.

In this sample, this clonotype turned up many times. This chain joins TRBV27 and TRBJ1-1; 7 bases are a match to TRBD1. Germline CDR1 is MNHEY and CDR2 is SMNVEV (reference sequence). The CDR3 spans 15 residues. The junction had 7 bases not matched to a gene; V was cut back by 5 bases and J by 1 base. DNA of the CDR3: TGTGCCAGCAGTACAACCGGGACAGAGAACACTGAAGCTTTCTTT. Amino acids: CASSTTGTENTEAFF.

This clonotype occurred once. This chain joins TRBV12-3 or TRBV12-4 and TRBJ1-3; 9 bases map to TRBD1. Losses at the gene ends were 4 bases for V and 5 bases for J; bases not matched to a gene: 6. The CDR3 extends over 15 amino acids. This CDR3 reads CASSSPTGGRNTIYF. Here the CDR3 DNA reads TGTGCCAGCAGTTCACCGACAGGGGGGAGAAACACCATATATTTT.

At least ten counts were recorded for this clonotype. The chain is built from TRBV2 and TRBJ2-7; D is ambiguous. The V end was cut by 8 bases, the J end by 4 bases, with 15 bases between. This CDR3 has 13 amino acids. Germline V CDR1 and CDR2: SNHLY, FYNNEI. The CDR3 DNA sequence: TGTGCCAGCTCGGGCGCAGGAATATACGAGCAGTACTTC. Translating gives CASSGAGIYEQYF.

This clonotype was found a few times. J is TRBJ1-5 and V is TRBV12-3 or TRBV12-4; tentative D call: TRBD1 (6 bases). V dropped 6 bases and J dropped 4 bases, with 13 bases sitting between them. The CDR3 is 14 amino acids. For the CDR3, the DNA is TGTGCCAGCAGGATGGGGGGGCGAAATCAGCCCCAGCATTTT. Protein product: CASRMGGRNQPQHF.

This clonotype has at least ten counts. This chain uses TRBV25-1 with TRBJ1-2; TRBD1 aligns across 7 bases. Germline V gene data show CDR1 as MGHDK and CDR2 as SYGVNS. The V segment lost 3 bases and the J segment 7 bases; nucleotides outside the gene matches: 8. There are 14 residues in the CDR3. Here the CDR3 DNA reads TGTGCCAGCAGTGACCCAGGGGGGCAGACTGGCTACACCTTC. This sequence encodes CASSDPGGQTGYTF.

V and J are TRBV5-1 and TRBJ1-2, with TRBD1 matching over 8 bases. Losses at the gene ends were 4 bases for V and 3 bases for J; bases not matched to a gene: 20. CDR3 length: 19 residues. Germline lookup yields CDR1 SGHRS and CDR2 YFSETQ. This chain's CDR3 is CASSVVGVDRGRRDYGYTF. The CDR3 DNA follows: TGCGCCAGCAGCGTTGTAGGGGTCGACAGGGGACGAAGAGACTATGGCTACACCTTC.

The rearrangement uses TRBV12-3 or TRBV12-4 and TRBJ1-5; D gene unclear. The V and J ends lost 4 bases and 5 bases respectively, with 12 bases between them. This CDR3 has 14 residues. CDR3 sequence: CASSYRRIDQPQHF. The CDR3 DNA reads TGTGCCAGCAGTTACCGCAGAATAGATCAGCCCCAGCATTTT.

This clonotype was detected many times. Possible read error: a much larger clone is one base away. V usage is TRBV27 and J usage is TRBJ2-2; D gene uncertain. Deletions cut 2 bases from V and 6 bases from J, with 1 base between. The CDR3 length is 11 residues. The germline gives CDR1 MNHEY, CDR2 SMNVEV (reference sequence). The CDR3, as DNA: TGTGCCAGCAGTTTACCCGGGGAGCTGTTTTTT. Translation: CASSLPGELFF.

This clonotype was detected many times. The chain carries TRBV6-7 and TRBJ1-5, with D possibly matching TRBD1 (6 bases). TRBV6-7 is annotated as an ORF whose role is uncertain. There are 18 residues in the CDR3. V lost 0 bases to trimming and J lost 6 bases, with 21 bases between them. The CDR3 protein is CASSYSILAGALSQPQHF. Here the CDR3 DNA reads TGTGCCAGCAGTTACTCGATCCTAGCAGGGGCTTTAAGTCAGCCCCAGCATTTT.

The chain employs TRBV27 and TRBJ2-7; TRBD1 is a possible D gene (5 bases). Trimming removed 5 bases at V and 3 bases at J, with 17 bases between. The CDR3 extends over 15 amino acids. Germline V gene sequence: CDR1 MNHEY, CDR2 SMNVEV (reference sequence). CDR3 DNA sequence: TGTGCCAGCAGTACGACAGCTAACTTGATCTACGAGCAGTACTTC. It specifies CASSTTANLIYEQYF.

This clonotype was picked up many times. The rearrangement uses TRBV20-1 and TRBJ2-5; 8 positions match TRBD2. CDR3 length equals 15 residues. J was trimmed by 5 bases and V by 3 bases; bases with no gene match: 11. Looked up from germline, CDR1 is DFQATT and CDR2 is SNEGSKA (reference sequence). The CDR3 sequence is CSASLLGGAGETQYF. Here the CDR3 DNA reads TGCAGTGCTAGCTTACTCGGGGGGGCGGGGGAGACCCAGTACTTC.

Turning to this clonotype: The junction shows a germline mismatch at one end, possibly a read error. The CDR3 loop is CASSESTPRQVVNYGYTF. The CDR3 nucleotides are TGTGCCAGCAGTGAATCGACCCCCCGACAGGTCGTTAACTATGGTTACACCTTC. V usage is TRBV2 and J usage is TRBJ1-2; TRBD1 might be the D (6 bases). CDR1 is SNHLY, CDR2 FYNNEI, per germline. The CDR3 is 18 amino acids.

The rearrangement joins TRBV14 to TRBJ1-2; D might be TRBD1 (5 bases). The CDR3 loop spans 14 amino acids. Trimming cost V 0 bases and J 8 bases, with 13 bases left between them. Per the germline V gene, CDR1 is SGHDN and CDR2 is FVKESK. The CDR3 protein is CASSQDGRVGGYTF. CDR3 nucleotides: TGTGCCAGCAGCCAAGATGGCAGGGTAGGAGGCTACACCTTC.

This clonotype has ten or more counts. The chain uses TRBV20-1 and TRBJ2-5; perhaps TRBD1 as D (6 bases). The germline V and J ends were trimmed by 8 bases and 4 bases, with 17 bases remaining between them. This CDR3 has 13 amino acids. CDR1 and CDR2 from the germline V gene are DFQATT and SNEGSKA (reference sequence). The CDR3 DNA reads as TGCAGTAATCGGAGCCCAGGGGCAGAGACCCAGTACTTC. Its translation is CSNRSPGAETQYF.

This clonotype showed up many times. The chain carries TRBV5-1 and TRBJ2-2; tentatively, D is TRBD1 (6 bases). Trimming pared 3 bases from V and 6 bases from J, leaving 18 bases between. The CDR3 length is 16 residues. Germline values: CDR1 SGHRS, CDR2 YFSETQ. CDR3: CASSSDRPVGSGELFF. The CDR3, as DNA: TGCGCCAGCAGCTCTGACAGGCCGGTCGGGTCCGGGGAGCTGTTTTTT.

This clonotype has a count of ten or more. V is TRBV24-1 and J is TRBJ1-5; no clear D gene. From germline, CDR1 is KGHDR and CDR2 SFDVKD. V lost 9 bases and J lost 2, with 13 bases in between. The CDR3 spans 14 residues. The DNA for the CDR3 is TGTGCCACCCAGGCGACTAGCGGCAATCAGCCCCAGCATTTT. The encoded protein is CATQATSGNQPQHF.

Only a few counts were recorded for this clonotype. DNA of the CDR3: TGTGCCAGCAGCCAACCGGAGGGGGCCGAGCAGTACTTC. It is translated as CASSQPEGAEQYF. The chain links TRBV7-9 to TRBJ2-7; tentatively, D is TRBD1 (7 bases). Trimming removed 5 bases from V and 6 bases from J, with 14 bases in between. There are 13 residues in the CDR3. Germline-derived CDR1 and CDR2 are SEHNR and FQNEAQ (reference sequence).

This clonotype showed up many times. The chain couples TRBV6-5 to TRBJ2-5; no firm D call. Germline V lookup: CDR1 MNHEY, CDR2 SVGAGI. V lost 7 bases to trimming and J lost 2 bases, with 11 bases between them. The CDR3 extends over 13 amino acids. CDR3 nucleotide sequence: TGTGCCAGCAACTTAGGTCAGCAAGAGACCCAGTACTTC. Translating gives CASNLGQQETQYF.

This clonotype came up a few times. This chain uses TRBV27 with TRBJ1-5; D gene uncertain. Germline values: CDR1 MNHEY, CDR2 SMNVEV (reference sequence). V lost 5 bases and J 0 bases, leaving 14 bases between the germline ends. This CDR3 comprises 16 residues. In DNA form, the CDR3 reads TGTGCCAGCAGTCCGGGTGGGTCCTATAGCAATCAGCCCCAGCATTTT. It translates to CASSPGGSYSNQPQHF.

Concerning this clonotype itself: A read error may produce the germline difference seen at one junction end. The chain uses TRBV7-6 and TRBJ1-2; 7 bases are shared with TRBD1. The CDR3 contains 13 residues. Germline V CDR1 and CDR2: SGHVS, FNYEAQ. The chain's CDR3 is CASVLFPGQHLSF. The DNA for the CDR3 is TGTGCCAGCGTTTTATTTCCGGGACAGCATCTTTCCTTC.

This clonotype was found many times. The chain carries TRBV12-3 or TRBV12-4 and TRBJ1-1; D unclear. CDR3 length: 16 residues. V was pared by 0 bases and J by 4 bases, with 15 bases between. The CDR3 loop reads CASSLAWVAAGTEAFF. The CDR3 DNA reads TGTGCCAGCAGTTTAGCGTGGGTGGCAGCTGGCACTGAAGCTTTCTTT.

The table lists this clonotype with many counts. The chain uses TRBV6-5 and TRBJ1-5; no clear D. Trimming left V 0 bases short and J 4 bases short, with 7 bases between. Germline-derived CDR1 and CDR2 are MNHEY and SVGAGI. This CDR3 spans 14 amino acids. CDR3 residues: CASSYSVDNQPQHF. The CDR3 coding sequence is TGTGCCAGCAGTTACTCGGTCGATAATCAGCCCCAGCATTTT.

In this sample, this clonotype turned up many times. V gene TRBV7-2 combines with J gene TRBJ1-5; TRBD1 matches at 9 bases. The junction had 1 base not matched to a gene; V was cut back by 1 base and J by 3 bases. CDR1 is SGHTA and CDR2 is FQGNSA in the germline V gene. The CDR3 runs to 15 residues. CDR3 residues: CASSLGTGVNQPQHF. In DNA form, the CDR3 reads TGTGCCAGCAGCTTAGGGACAGGGGTCAATCAGCCCCAGCATTTT. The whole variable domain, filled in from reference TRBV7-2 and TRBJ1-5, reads GAGVSQSPSNKVTEKGKDVELRCDPISGHTALYWYRQSLGQGLEFLIYFQGNSAPDKSGLPSDRFSAERTGGSVSTLTIQRTQQEDSAVYLCASSLGTGVNQPQHFGDGTRLSIL.

The CDR3 reads CATSKAGSTGELFF. The CDR3 nucleotides are TGTGCCACCAGCAAAGCCGGGAGCACCGGGGAGCTGTTTTTT. The J gene is TRBJ2-2, the V gene TRBV15, with D possibly TRBD2 on 6 matching bases. Per the germline V gene, CDR1 is LNHNV and CDR2 is YYDKDF (reference sequence). V gave up 4 bases and J gave up 4 bases, with 10 bases separating them. CDR3 length: 14 amino acids.